Following are 6 T cell receptor beta chains from one sample sequenced in a study of breast tumors, draining lymph nodes, adjacent tissues. One entry per CDR3 protein results from TCRdb running MiXCR on the multiplex PCR reads. The table lists 21,000 or so distinct CDR3 sequences, about 41% of them singletons. Sequenced input: breast tumor tissue. These receptors all come from a female donor with breast cancer. Some clones in this sample may be carry-over from other donors' samples.

V usage is TRBV20-1 and J usage is TRBJ2-7; a weak D match, TRBD1 (6 bases). V dropped 2 bases and J dropped 4 bases, with 18 bases sitting between them. Per germline, CDR1 DFQATT and CDR2 SNEGSKA (reference sequence). The CDR3 has 15 amino acids. In DNA form, the CDR3 reads TGCAGTGCTAGATTAGCAGGTGGGCAGGGGTACGAGCAGTACTTC. Encoded protein: CSARLAGGQGYEQYF.

This clonotype has a count of ten or more. The chain is built from TRBV20-1 and TRBJ1-3; no firm D call. Germline V gene lookup returns CDR1 DFQATT and CDR2 SNEGSKA (reference sequence). Trimming removed 2 bases from V and 1 base from J, with 9 bases in between. CDR3 length: 14 residues. Here the CDR3 reads CSARYRGSGNTIYF. The CDR3 DNA sequence: TGCAGTGCTAGATACCGAGGATCTGGAAACACCATATATTTT.

In this sample, this clonotype turned up many times. V usage is TRBV5-1 and J usage is TRBJ2-1; no clear D gene. CDR1 and CDR2 (germline): SGHRS, YFSETQ. The CDR3 totals 14 residues. The V end was cut by 1 base, the J end by 7 bases, with 12 bases between. In nucleotides, the CDR3 is TGCGCCAGCAGCTTGCGCTGGGGTGCGAATGAGCAGTTCTTC. Amino acids: CASSLRWGANEQFF.

This chain links TRBV10-1 with TRBJ2-5; D might be TRBD2 (5 bases). V shed 4 bases and J shed 5 bases, with 8 bases lying between them. CDR1 and CDR2 from the germline V gene are WNHNN and SYGVQD (reference sequence). The CDR3 has 12 amino acids. CDR3 nucleotide sequence: TGCGCCAGCAGTGTTAGGGAGGAGACCCAGTACTTC. The encoded protein is CASSVREETQYF.

This clonotype was seen only a few times. The chain joins TRBV7-9 to TRBJ1-1, with D perhaps matching TRBD1 (6 bases). CDR3 length: 12 amino acids. V lost 5 bases to trimming and J lost 12 bases, with 16 bases between them. Per germline, CDR1 SEHNR and CDR2 FQNEAQ (reference sequence). As DNA, the CDR3 is TGTGCCAGCAGCGGACAGAAGGCTGAGTCTTTCTTT. This codes for CASSGQKAESFF.

This sequence joins TRBV9 and TRBJ2-1, with no clear D. The germline gives CDR1 SGDLS, CDR2 YYNGEE. Trimming cost V 4 bases and J 6 bases, with 20 bases left between them. The CDR3 spans 16 residues. The CDR3 sequence: CASSLGQSRLGNEQFF. In DNA, the CDR3 is TGTGCCAGCAGCCTCGGGCAGTCGAGATTGGGCAATGAGCAGTTCTTC.